The 5 T cell receptor beta chains listed next were all sequenced from one sample in a study of cytomegalovirus exposure and HLA in healthy donors. Vbeta (60) and Jbeta (13) primers were used in the PCR. Sequencing was performed with immunoSEQ multiplex PCR; in TCRdb, only in-frame clones are kept and a portion is missing. The sample shows approximately 100,000 clones, about 81% of them seen only once. Sequencing input: PBMCs. These receptors were obtained from a man aged 40-49 years in good health and CMV-seronegative.

The rearrangement joins TRBV28 to TRBJ1-3, with D possibly being TRBD1 (6 bases). The CDR3 loop spans 16 amino acids. Germline CDR1 MDHEN, CDR2 SYDVKM. V lost 4 bases, J lost 0 bases, and 13 bases lay in between. CDR3 amino acids: CASSSPTGHSGNTIYF. The CDR3 DNA reads TGTGCCAGCAGTTCCCCGACAGGACACTCTGGAAACACCATATATTTT.

The chain couples TRBV7-9 to TRBJ2-7, with D possibly matching TRBD1 (6 bases). V lost 5 bases and J 3 bases, leaving 11 bases between the germline ends. This CDR3 has 13 residues. Per the germline V gene, CDR1 is SEHNR and CDR2 is FQNEAQ (reference sequence). The CDR3 DNA follows: TGTGCCAGCAGCGGACAGAAAAACTACGAGCAGTACTTC. Translation: CASSGQKNYEQYF. The whole variable domain, remainder taken from reference TRBV7-9 and TRBJ2-7, is DTGVSQNPRHKITKRGQNVTFRCDPISEHNRLYWYRQTLGQGPEFLTYFQNEAQLEKSRLLSDRFSAERPKGSFSTLEIQRTEQGDSAMYLCASSGQKNYEQYFGPGTRLTVT.

This clone was seen a few times. V gene TRBV18 combines with J gene TRBJ2-2; D is perhaps TRBD1 (5 bases). Germline loops: CDR1 KGHSH, CDR2 LQKENI. This CDR3 has 14 residues. Trimming removed 6 bases at V and 6 bases at J, with 14 bases between. Here the CDR3 reads CASSQSRQSGELFF. CDR3 nucleotide sequence: TGTGCCAGCTCCCAGAGTAGACAGTCCGGGGAGCTGTTTTTT.

The J gene is TRBJ2-4, the V gene TRBV5-1; no clear D. There are 16 residues in the CDR3. Trimming shortened V by 3 bases and J by 0 bases, and 13 bases separated the two germline ends. Germline V gives CDR1 SGHRS, CDR2 YFSETQ. The CDR3 here is CASSSIPGLAKNIQYF. As DNA, the CDR3 is TGCGCCAGCAGCTCTATACCAGGATTAGCCAAAAACATTCAGTACTTC.

This clone was counted a single time. The chain employs TRBV6-1 and TRBJ2-3; 8 bases map to TRBD1. Germline V gives CDR1 MNHNS, CDR2 SASEGT. V gave up 6 bases and J gave up 2 bases; unmatched junction bases: 4. There are 14 residues in the CDR3. The CDR3 nucleotides read TGTGCCAGCAGAGACAGGGGCGACACAGATACGCAGTATTTT. Amino acids: CASRDRGDTDTQYF.